These 11 T cell receptor beta chains share one sample of origin, sequenced in a study of cytotoxic CD8 clonotypes in ibrutinib-treated CLL. The assay was immunoSEQ multiplex PCR, and TCRdb's table has in-frame clones only and misses some. The sample has over 95,000 clones, 55% to 75% seen once. The starting material was PBMCs, obtained after 24 months of ibrutinib treatment. The receptors originated from a human donor with chronic lymphocytic leukemia.

The chain couples TRBV7-7 to TRBJ2-5, with TRBD2 matching 8 bases. The germline V gene has CDR1 SSHAT and CDR2 FNYEAQ (reference sequence). The CDR3 sequence is 15 residues long. Germline trimming cut 5 bases from V and 5 bases from J; bases unmatched to any gene: 10. The CDR3 DNA reads TGTGCCAGCAGCCCACCCGGGACTAGAAGTGAGACCCAGTACTTC. It is translated as CASSPPGTRSETQYF.

This clone appeared a few times. This chain links TRBV11-3 with TRBJ2-2, with 7 bases aligning to TRBD1. CDR1 is SGHNT and CDR2 is YENEEA in the germline V gene. This CDR3 is 15 amino acids long. J lost 9 bases, V lost 1 base, and 8 bases had no gene match. The CDR3 loop reads CASSLAEGAWRELFF. DNA for the CDR3: TGTGCCAGCAGCTTAGCCGAGGGGGCTTGGCGGGAGCTGTTTTTT.

The chain carries TRBV2 and TRBJ1-1; 7 bases agree with TRBD1. Per germline, CDR1 SNHLY and CDR2 FYNNEI. Losses at the gene ends were 4 bases for V and 0 bases for J; bases not matched to a gene: 2. This CDR3 has 14 residues. The CDR3 spells CASSGDSMNTEAFF. CDR3 sequence (DNA): TGTGCCAGCAGTGGGGACAGCATGAACACTGAAGCTTTCTTT.

This clone has just one count. The gene calls are TRBV14 and TRBJ2-5; TRBD1 matches 8 bases. CDR1 and CDR2 (germline): SGHDN, FVKESK. With 2 bases clipped from V and 5 bases from J, the junction kept 1 base outside the gene matches. The CDR3 is made up of 13 amino acids. CDR3 DNA: TGTGCCAGCAGCCAATGGACAGGGGAGACCCAGTACTTC. Protein: CASSQWTGETQYF.

The chain joins TRBV4-3 to TRBJ2-5; 8 nucleotides align to TRBD1. The CDR3 extends over 14 amino acids. Germline V lookup: CDR1 LGHNA, CDR2 YSLEER. Germline trimming cut 3 bases from V and 5 bases from J; bases unmatched to any gene: 5. This chain's CDR3 is CASSQGQADETQYF. The CDR3 DNA follows: TGCGCCAGCAGCCAGGGACAGGCGGACGAGACCCAGTACTTC.

V gene TRBV7-2 combines with J gene TRBJ2-3, with D possibly being TRBD1 (5 bases). The CDR3 consists of 15 residues. Germline V gene sequence: CDR1 SGHTA, CDR2 FQGNSA. Trimming stripped 5 bases from V and 1 base from J, with 13 bases between. CDR3 sequence: CASSPTWGGTDTQYF. The CDR3 DNA sequence: TGTGCCAGCAGCCCAACGTGGGGCGGCACAGATACGCAGTATTTT.

The chain has TRBV4-1 and TRBJ2-2; the match to TRBD1 covers 7 bases. The CDR3 extends over 16 amino acids. CDR1 MGHRA and CDR2 YSYEKL come from the germline V gene. The V and J ends lost 0 bases and 4 bases, in that order; junction bases with no gene match: 5. The DNA of the CDR3 is TGCGCCAGCAGCCAAGAAAAGGGGGCGGCCACCGGGGAGCTGTTTTTT. Residues: CASSQEKGAATGELFF.

J is TRBJ1-3 and V is TRBV2; weak D call: TRBD1 (5 bases). V gave up 6 bases and J gave up 0 bases, with 12 bases separating them. CDR3 length equals 15 residues. Germline V lookup: CDR1 SNHLY, CDR2 FYNNEI. The CDR3, as DNA: TGTGCCAGCAGGAGAGGGGAAGCCTCTGGAAACACCATATATTTT. Translation: CASRRGEASGNTIYF.

The chain couples TRBV27 to TRBJ2-5; possibly TRBD1 or TRBD2 for D (5 bases each). CDR3 length: 15 residues. V was cut by 4 bases and J by 5 bases, with 17 bases left in between. Germline lookup yields CDR1 MNHEY and CDR2 SMNVEV (reference sequence). CDR3 nucleotide sequence: TGTGCCAGCAGTTCGGGGCTCTCTGCCCCGGAGACCCAGTACTTC. It codes for CASSSGLSAPETQYF.

The CDR3 nucleotides read TGTGCCAGCAGCCACCCTGGGGGTCCCTCGAACACCGGGGAGCTGTTTTTT. Translating gives CASSHPGGPSNTGELFF. The chain employs TRBV7-9 and TRBJ2-2; either TRBD1 or TRBD2 may fit D (5 bases each). V lost 5 bases and J lost 0, with 16 bases in between. Germline CDR1 SEHNR, CDR2 FQNEAQ (reference sequence). The CDR3 loop spans 17 amino acids.

This clone has only a few counts. The genes are TRBV11-1 and TRBJ2-7, with 8 bases fitting TRBD1. This CDR3 has 14 amino acids. CDR1 is SGHAT and CDR2 is FQDESV in the germline V gene (reference sequence). Trimming cost V 7 bases and J 1 base; bases outside gene matches: 6. CDR3 DNA sequence: TGTGCCAGCAAAGACAGGGGCGCATCCTACGAGCAGTACTTC. Amino acid sequence: CASKDRGASYEQYF.